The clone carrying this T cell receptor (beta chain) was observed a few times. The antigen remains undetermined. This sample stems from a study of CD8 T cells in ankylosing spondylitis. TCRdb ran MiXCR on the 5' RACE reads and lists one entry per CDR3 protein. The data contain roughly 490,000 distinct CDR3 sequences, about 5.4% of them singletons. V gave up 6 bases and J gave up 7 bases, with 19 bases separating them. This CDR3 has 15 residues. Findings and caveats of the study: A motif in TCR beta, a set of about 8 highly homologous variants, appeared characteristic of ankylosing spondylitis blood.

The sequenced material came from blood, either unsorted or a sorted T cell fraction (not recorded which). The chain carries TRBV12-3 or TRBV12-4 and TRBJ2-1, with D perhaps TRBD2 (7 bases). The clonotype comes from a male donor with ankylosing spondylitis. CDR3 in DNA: TGTGCCAGCAGGGAAGGGGGGGGCTGGGGAAATGAGCAGTTCTTC. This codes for CASREGGGWGNEQFF.